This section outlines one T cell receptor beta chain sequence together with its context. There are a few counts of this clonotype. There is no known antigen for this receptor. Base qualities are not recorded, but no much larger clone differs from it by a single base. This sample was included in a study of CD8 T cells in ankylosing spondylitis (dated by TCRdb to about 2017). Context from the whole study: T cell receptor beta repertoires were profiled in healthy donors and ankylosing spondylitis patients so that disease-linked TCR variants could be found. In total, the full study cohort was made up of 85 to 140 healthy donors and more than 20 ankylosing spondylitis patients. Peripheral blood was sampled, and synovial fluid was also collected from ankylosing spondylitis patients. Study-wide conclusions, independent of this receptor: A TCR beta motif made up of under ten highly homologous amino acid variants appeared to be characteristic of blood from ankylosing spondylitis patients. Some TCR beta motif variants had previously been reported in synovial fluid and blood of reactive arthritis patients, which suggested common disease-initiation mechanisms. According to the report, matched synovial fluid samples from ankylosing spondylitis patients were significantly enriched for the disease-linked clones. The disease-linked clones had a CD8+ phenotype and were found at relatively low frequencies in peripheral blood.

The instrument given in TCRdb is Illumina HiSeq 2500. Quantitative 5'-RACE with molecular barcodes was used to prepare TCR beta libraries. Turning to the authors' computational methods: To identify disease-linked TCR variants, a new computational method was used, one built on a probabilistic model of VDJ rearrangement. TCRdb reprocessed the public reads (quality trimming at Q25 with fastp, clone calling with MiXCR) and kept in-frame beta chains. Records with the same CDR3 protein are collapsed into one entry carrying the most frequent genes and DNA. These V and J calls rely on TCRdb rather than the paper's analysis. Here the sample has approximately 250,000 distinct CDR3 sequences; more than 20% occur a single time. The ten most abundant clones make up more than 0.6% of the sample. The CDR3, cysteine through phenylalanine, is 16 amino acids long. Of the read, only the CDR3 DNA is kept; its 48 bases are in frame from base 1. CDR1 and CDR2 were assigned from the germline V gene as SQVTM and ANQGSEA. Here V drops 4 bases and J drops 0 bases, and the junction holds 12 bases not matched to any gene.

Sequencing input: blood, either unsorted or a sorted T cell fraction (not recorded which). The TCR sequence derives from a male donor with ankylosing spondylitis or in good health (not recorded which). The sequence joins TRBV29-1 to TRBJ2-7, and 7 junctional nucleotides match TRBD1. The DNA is TGCAGCGTTGCCAGTCTACCGGGACAGTACTCCTACGAGCAGTACTTC. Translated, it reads CSVASLPGQYSYEQYF.